This T cell receptor beta chain was identified in a study of OX40 agonist ivuxolimab in advanced cancers. Data came from immunoSEQ multiplex PCR; TCRdb stores just in-frame clones and leaves some out. The sample shows about 46,000 clones, around nine tenths of them seen only once. This CDR3 spans 14 amino acids. V lost 3 bases, J lost 6 bases, and 15 bases lay in between. The germline V gene has CDR1 MNHEY and CDR2 SMNVEV (reference sequence). Study observations and caveats: Relative to CD4+, CD8+ T cells held more expanded clones on average. In the 0.1 to 3.0 mg/kg range, CD4+ and CD8+ blood T cells had expanded clonally by week 6.

As to this clone: Its antigen is undetermined.

This sequence was found in an adult with an advanced solid tumor such as melanoma, head and neck, liver or kidney cancer. This chain joins TRBV27 and TRBJ2-7; a possible D gene is TRBD2 (6 bases). Here the sequenced sample was CD4+ or CD8+ T cells sorted from blood, taken in a trial of the OX40 agonist ivuxolimab. The CDR3: CASSFKAGGGEQYF. In nucleotides, the CDR3 is TGTGCCAGCAGTTTCAAGGCCGGGGGAGGCGAGCAGTACTTC.